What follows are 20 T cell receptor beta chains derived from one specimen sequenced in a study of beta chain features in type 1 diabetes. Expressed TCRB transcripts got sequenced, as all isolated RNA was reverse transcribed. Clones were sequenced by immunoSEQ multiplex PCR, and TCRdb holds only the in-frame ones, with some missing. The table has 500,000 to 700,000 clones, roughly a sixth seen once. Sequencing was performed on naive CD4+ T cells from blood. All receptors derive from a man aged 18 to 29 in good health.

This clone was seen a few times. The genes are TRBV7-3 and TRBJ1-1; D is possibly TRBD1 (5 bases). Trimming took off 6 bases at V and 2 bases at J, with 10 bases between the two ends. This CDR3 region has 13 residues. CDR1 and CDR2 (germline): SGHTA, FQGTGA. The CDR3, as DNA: TGTGCCAGCAGGGACAATGGAAACACTGAAGCTTTCTTT. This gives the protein CASRDNGNTEAFF. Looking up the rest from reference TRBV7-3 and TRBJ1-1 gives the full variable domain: GAGVSQTPSNKVTEKGKYVELRCDPISGHTALYWYRQSLGQGPEFLIYFQGTGAADDSGLPNDRFFAVRPEGSVSTLKIQRTERGDSAVYLCASRDNGNTEAFFGQGTRLTVV.

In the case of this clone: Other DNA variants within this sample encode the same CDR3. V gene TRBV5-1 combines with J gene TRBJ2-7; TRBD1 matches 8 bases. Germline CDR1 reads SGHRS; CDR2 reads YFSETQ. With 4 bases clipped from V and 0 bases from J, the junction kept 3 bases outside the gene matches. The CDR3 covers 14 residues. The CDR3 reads CASSTTGGSYEQYF. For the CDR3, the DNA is TGCGCCAGCAGCACAACAGGGGGCTCCTACGAGCAGTACTTC.

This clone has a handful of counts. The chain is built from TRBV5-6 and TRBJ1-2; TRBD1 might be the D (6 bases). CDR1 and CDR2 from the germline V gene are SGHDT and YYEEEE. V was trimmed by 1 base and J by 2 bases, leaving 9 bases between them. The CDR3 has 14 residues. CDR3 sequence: CASSLRGRNYGYTF. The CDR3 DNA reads TGTGCCAGCAGCTTGCGGGGGCGGAACTATGGCTACACCTTC. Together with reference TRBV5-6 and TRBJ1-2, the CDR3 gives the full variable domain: DAGVTQSPTHLIKTRGQQVTLRCSPKSGHDTVSWYQQALGQGPQFIFQYYEEEERQRGNFPDRFSGHQFPNYSSELNVNALLLGDSALYLCASSLRGRNYGYTFGSGTRLTVV.

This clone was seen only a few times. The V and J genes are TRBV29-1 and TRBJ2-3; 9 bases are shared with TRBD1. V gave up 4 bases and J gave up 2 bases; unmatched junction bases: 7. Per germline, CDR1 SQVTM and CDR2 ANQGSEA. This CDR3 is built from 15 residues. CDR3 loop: CSVASGTGPTDTQYF. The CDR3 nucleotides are TGCAGCGTTGCCTCCGGGACAGGGCCCACAGATACGCAGTATTTT.

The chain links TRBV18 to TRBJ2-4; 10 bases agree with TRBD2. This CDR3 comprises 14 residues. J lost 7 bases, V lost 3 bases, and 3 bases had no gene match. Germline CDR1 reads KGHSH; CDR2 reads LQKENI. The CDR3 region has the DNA TGTGCCAGCTCACCCGAGACTAGCGGGAACATTCAGTACTTC. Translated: CASSPETSGNIQYF.

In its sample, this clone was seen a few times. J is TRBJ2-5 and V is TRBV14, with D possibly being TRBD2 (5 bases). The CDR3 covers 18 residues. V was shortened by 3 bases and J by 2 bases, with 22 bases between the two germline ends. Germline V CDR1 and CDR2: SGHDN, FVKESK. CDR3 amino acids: CASSHPHGVVGLQETQYF. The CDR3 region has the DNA TGTGCCAGCAGCCATCCACACGGGGTGGTTGGGCTACAAGAGACCCAGTACTTC.

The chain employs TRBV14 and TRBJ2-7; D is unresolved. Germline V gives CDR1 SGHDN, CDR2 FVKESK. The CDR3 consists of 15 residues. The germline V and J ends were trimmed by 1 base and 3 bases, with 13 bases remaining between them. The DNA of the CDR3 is TGTGCCAGCAGCCAAGGAAGAACCTCTCTCTACGAGCAGTACTTC. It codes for CASSQGRTSLYEQYF.

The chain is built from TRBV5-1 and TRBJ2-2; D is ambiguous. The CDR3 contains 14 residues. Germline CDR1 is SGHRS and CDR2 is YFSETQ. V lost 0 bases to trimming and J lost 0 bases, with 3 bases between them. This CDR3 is CASSLEPNTGELFF. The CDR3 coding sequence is TGCGCCAGCAGCTTGGAACCGAACACCGGGGAGCTGTTTTTT.

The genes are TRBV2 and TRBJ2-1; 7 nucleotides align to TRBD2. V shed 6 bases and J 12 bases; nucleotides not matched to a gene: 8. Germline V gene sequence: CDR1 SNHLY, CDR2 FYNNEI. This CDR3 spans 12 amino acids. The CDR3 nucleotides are TGTGCCAGCAGCGCTAGCGGATTGGCGCAGTTCTTC. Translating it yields CASSASGLAQFF.

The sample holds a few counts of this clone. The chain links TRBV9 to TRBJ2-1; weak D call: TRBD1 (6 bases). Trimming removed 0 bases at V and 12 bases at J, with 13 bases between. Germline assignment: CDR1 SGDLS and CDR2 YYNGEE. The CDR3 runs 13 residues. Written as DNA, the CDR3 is TGTGCCAGCAGCGTAGTACTGGGGGCCGGGCAGTTCTTC. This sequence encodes CASSVVLGAGQFF. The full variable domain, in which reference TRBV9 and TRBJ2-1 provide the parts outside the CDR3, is DSGVTQTPKHLITATGQRVTLRCSPRSGDLSVYWYQQSLDQGLQFLIQYYNGEERAKGNILERFSAQQFPDLHSELNLSSLELGDSALYFCASSVVLGAGQFFGPGTRLTVL.

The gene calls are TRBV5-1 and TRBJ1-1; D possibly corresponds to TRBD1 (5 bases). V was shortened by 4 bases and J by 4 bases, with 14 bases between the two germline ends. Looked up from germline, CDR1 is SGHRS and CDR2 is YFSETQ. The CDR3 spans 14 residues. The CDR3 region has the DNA TGCGCCAGCAGCGGGCAGGGCTGGGGCACTGAAGCTTTCTTT. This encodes CASSGQGWGTEAFF.

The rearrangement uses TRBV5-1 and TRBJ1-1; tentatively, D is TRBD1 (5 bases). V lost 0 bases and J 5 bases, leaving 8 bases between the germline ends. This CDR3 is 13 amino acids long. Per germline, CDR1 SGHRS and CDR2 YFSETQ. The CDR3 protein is CASSLAGDTEAFF. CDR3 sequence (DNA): TGCGCCAGCAGCTTGGCGGGGGATACTGAAGCTTTCTTT. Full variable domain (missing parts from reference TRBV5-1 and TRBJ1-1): KAGVTQTPRYLIKTRGQQVTLSCSPISGHRSVSWYQQTPGQGLQFLFEYFSETQRNKGNFPGRFSGRQFSNSRSEMNVSTLELGDSALYLCASSLAGDTEAFFGQGTRLTVV.

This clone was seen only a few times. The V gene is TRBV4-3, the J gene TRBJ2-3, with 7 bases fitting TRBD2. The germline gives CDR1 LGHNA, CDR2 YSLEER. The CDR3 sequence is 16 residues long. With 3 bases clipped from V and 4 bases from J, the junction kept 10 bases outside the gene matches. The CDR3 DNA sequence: TGCGCCAGCAGCCAGGGTGGAGGGAGGGCCGCAGATACGCAGTATTTT. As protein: CASSQGGGRAADTQYF.

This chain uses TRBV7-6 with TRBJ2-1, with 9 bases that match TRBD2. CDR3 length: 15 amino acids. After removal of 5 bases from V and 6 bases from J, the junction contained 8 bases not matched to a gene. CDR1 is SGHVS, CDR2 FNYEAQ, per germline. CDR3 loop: CASSPRLAGPNEQFF. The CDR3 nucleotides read TGTGCCAGCAGCCCAAGGCTAGCGGGGCCCAATGAGCAGTTCTTC. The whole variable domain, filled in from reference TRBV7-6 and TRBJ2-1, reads GAGVSQSPRYKVTKRGQDVALRCDPISGHVSLYWYRQALGQGPEFLTYFNYEAQQDKSGLPNDRFSAERPEGSISTLTIQRTEQRDSAMYRCASSPRLAGPNEQFFGPGTRLTVL.

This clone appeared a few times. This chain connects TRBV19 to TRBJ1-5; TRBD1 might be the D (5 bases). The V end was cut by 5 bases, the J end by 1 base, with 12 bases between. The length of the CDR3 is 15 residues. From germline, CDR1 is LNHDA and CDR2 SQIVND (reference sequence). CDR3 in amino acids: CASSAGTESNQPQHF. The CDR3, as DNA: TGTGCCAGTAGTGCCGGGACGGAAAGCAATCAGCCCCAGCATTTT. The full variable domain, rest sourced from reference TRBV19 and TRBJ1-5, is DGGITQSPKYLFRKEGQNVTLSCEQNLNHDAMYWYRQDPGQGLRLIYYSQIVNDFQKGDIAEGYSVSREKKESFPLTVTSAQKNPTAFYLCASSAGTESNQPQHFGDGTRLSIL.

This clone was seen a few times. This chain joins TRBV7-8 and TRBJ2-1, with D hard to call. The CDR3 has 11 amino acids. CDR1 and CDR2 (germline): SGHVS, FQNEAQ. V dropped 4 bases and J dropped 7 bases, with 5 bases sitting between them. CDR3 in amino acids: CASSSFNEQFF. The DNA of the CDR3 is TGTGCCAGCAGCTCCTTTAATGAGCAGTTCTTC.

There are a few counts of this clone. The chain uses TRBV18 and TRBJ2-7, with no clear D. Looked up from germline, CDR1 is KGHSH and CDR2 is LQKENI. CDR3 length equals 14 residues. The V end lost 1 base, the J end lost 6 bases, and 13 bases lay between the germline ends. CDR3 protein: CASSPLAPTGEQYF. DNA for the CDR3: TGTGCCAGCTCACCACTAGCCCCGACCGGCGAGCAGTACTTC. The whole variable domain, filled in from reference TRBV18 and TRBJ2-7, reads NAGVMQNPRHLVRRRGQEARLRCSPMKGHSHVYWYRQLPEEGLKFMVYLQKENIIDESGMPKERFSAEFPKEGPSILRIQQVVRGDSAAYFCASSPLAPTGEQYFGPGTRLTVT.

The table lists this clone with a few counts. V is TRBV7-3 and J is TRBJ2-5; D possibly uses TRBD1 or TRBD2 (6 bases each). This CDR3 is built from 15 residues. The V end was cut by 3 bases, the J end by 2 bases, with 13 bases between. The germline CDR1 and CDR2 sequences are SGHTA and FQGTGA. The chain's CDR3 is CASSFNRGPQETQYF. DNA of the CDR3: TGTGCCAGCAGCTTCAACCGGGGGCCACAAGAGACCCAGTACTTC.

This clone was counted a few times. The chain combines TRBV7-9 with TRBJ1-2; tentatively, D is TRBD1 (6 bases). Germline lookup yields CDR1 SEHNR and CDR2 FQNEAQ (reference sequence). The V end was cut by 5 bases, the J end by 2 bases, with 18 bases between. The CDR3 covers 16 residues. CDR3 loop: CASSHGSGGGNYGYTF. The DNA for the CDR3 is TGTGCCAGCAGCCACGGGAGTGGGGGCGGGAACTATGGCTACACCTTC.

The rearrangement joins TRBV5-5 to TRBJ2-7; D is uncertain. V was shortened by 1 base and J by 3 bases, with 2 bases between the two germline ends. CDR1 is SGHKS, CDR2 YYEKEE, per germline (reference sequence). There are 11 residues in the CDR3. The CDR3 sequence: CASSLNYEQYF. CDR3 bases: TGTGCCAGCAGCTTGAACTACGAGCAGTACTTC.